The clone carrying this T cell receptor beta chain appeared a few times. This CDR3 has 18 amino acids. Germline V gene sequence: CDR1 KGHDR, CDR2 SFDVKD. J was trimmed by 1 base and V by 5 bases; bases with no gene match: 10. TCRdb's copy holds only in-frame clones and misses some; the assay was immunoSEQ multiplex PCR. The data hold about 34,000 clones, with approximately 81% observed a single time. The data derive from a study of blood T cell repertoires in COVID-19. The chain joins TRBV24-1 to TRBJ2-6, with 7 bases fitting TRBD1. Sequencing was carried out using peripheral blood. The receptor's source is a human donor with acute or convalescent COVID-19. The donor label of this sample is uncertain. The CDR3 nucleotides read TGTGCCACCAGTGGTGACAGGGACCTTGGGTCTGGGGCCAACGTCCTGACTTTC. Protein sequence: CATSGDRDLGSGANVLTF.